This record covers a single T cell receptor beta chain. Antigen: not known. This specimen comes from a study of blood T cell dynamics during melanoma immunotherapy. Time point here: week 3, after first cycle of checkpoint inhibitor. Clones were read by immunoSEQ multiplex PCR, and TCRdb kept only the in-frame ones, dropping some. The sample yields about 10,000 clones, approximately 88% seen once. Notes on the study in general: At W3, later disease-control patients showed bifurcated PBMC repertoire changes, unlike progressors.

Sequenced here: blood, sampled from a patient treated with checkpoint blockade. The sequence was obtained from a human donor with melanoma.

The CDR3 region is CASSYGGATNEKLFF. The CDR3 region has the DNA TGTGCCAGCAGTTACGGTGGAGCAACTAATGAAAAACTGTTTTTT. The chain uses TRBV6-5 and TRBJ1-4; D is undetermined. CDR1 and CDR2 from the germline V gene are MNHEY and SVGAGI. The V gene lost 2 bases and the J gene lost 0 bases, with 7 bases spanning the gap. The CDR3 is 15 amino acids.